This entry lists 24 T cell receptor beta chains sequenced from one sample in a study of T cells in localized non-small cell lung cancer. Assay used: immunoSEQ multiplex PCR; TCRdb lists only in-frame clones, some missing. The table has around 39,000 clones, 75% to 90% seen once; the top ten hold roughly 2.5%. The material was peripheral blood, obtained before any cancer treatment. The receptor source for this set is a woman aged 35-75 years with stage I lung adenocarcinoma.

This chain uses TRBV7-2 with TRBJ2-7; 8 bases are a match to TRBD2. The length of the CDR3 is 15 residues. J lost 3 bases, V lost 7 bases, and 11 bases had no gene match. CDR1 SGHTA and CDR2 FQGNSA come from the germline V gene. The CDR3 here is CASTLTGAGGYEQYF. The CDR3 DNA sequence: TGTGCCAGCACCCTAACCGGGGCGGGAGGCTACGAGCAGTACTTC.

The genes are TRBV19 and TRBJ1-5; 7 bases are shared with TRBD1. This CDR3 is built from 15 residues. Trimming removed 7 bases from V and 4 bases from J; junction bases left unmatched: 10. Germline CDR1 and CDR2: LNHDA and SQIVND (reference sequence). The CDR3: CASNRDRVSNQPQHF. CDR3 sequence (DNA): TGTGCCAGTAATCGAGACAGGGTGTCAAATCAGCCCCAGCATTTT.

The rearrangement uses TRBV5-1 and TRBJ2-5; no definite D call. The CDR3 contains 11 residues. V was pared by 4 bases and J by 1 base, with 2 bases between. Germline CDR1 reads SGHRS; CDR2 reads YFSETQ. The CDR3 sequence is CASSRQETQYF. CDR3 DNA sequence: TGCGCCAGCAGCCGCCAAGAGACCCAGTACTTC.

The rearrangement uses TRBV7-2 and TRBJ2-7; tentatively, D is TRBD2 (7 bases). Germline V gives CDR1 SGHTA, CDR2 FQGNSA. Trimming pared 1 base from V and 3 bases from J, leaving 10 bases between. This CDR3 is built from 14 residues. CDR3 nucleotides: TGTGCCAGCAGCTTAGGGGGGGGCGGCTACGAGCAGTACTTC. Protein: CASSLGGGGYEQYF.

J is TRBJ1-5 and V is TRBV19; D might be TRBD1 (5 bases). Germline lookup yields CDR1 LNHDA and CDR2 SQIVND (reference sequence). V was pared by 5 bases and J by 5 bases, with 10 bases between. The CDR3 runs to 13 residues. The CDR3 DNA follows: TGTGCCAGTAGTGAACAGGAATATCAGCCCCAGCATTTT. Amino acids: CASSEQEYQPQHF.

This clone was counted once. This chain connects TRBV11-2 to TRBJ2-7, with a weak D call TRBD1 (6 bases). The V and J ends lost 5 bases and 4 bases respectively, with 15 bases between them. Germline CDR1 reads SGHAT; CDR2 reads FQNNGV. The CDR3 length is 14 residues. In nucleotides, the CDR3 is TGTGCCAGCAGCACTTACAGGGATCCTTACGAGCAGTACTTC. This sequence encodes CASSTYRDPYEQYF. The full variable domain, rest sourced from reference TRBV11-2 and TRBJ2-7, is EAGVAQSPRYKIIEKRQSVAFWCNPISGHATLYWYQQILGQGPKLLIQFQNNGVVDDSQLPKDRFSAERLKGVDSTLKIQPAKLEDSAVYLCASSTYRDPYEQYFGPGTRLTVT.

J is TRBJ1-3 and V is TRBV10-3, with D possibly being TRBD1 (6 bases). The germline CDR1 and CDR2 sequences are ENHRY and SYGVKD. V gave up 10 bases and J gave up 2 bases, with 18 bases separating them. The CDR3 totals 15 residues. In DNA form, the CDR3 reads TGTGCCACCATCGACAGGCCGGGACCTGGAAACACCATATATTTT. Residues: CATIDRPGPGNTIYF.

The gene calls are TRBV7-3 and TRBJ2-1, with D possibly matching TRBD2 (6 bases). The CDR3 runs 13 residues. V lost 5 bases and J lost 8, with 13 bases in between. CDR1 SGHTA and CDR2 FQGTGA come from the germline V gene. The CDR3 protein is CASSLSPSDEQFF. CDR3 nucleotide sequence: TGTGCCAGCAGCCTAAGCCCTAGCGATGAGCAGTTCTTC.

The chain has TRBV10-3 and TRBJ2-3, with TRBD1 as a possible D gene (5 bases). Per the germline V gene, CDR1 is ENHRY and CDR2 is SYGVKD. Trimming removed 6 bases at V and 1 base at J, with 11 bases between. CDR3 length: 14 residues. As DNA, the CDR3 is TGTGCCATCAGATCCCAGGGTGGCACAGATACGCAGTATTTT. Translation gives CAIRSQGGTDTQYF.

V gene TRBV18 combines with J gene TRBJ2-5; D not resolved. CDR3 length: 14 residues. CDR1 KGHSH and CDR2 LQKENI come from the germline V gene. Trimming removed 1 base at V and 0 bases at J, with 6 bases between. The chain's CDR3 is CASSPRTDQETQYF. The CDR3 bases are TGTGCCAGCTCACCACGTACGGACCAAGAGACCCAGTACTTC.

This rearrangement joins TRBV7-2 to TRBJ2-7; 7 bases fit TRBD2. This CDR3 spans 15 amino acids. With V trimmed by 5 bases and J by 2 bases, 9 bases remained unmatched. The V gene's germline CDR1 is SGHTA and CDR2 FQGNSA. Written as DNA, the CDR3 is TGTGCCAGCAGCCCTTCACTAGCGCAGGCCTACGAGCAGTACTTC. It codes for CASSPSLAQAYEQYF.

This clone was seen a single time. V usage is TRBV5-1 and J usage is TRBJ1-5; D gene uncertain. The CDR3 is made up of 16 amino acids. Germline CDR1 SGHRS, CDR2 YFSETQ. V was clipped by 0 bases and J by 0 bases, with 10 bases between them. The CDR3 nucleotides are TGCGCCAGCAGCTTGGATGGGGATTATAGCAATCAGCCCCAGCATTTT. Translation: CASSLDGDYSNQPQHF. The full variable domain, with the rest looked up from reference TRBV5-1 and TRBJ1-5, is KAGVTQTPRYLIKTRGQQVTLSCSPISGHRSVSWYQQTPGQGLQFLFEYFSETQRNKGNFPGRFSGRQFSNSRSEMNVSTLELGDSALYLCASSLDGDYSNQPQHFGDGTRLSIL.

The chain recombines TRBV6-6 with TRBJ1-5; tentative D call: TRBD1 (6 bases). Trimming took 4 bases from V and 4 from J, leaving 11 bases between them. This CDR3 spans 14 amino acids. Germline V gives CDR1 MNHNY, CDR2 SVGAGI (reference sequence). The CDR3 nucleotides read TGTGCCAGCAGTTGGTCGGGACATAATCAGCCCCAGCATTTT. Translating it yields CASSWSGHNQPQHF.

The chain uses TRBV2 and TRBJ1-1; tentative D call: TRBD1 (5 bases). CDR1 and CDR2 (germline): SNHLY, FYNNEI. The CDR3 runs 14 residues. Trimming cost V 11 bases and J 5 bases, with 21 bases left between them. This chain's CDR3 is CAGSTWTGETEAFF. CDR3 nucleotides: TGTGCCGGATCCACTTGGACGGGGGAAACTGAAGCTTTCTTT.

V is TRBV18 and J is TRBJ2-5; TRBD1 is a possible D gene (6 bases). The DNA matches TRBJ2-7 better at its end, which makes the J call doubtful. CDR3 length: 13 residues. CDR1 is KGHSH, CDR2 LQKENI, per germline. The CDR3 region is CASSPRTEYEQYF. The CDR3, as DNA: TGTGCCAGCTCTCCTAGGACAGAGTACGAGCAGTACTTC.

The chain is built from TRBV28 and TRBJ2-7, with D possibly called TRBD1 or TRBD2 (5 bases each). Germline loops: CDR1 MDHEN, CDR2 SYDVKM. Trimming stripped 5 bases from V and 11 bases from J, with 19 bases between. The CDR3 runs to 13 residues. CDR3 protein: CASSDLIKGTEYF. CDR3 in DNA: TGTGCCAGCAGTGACCTAATTAAAGGGACCGAGTACTTC.

This clone was counted only a few times. The chain joins TRBV6-1 to TRBJ2-1; 7 nucleotides align to TRBD1. Germline V lookup: CDR1 MNHNS, CDR2 SASEGT. CDR3 length: 15 amino acids. Unmatched junction bases numbered 11, after V lost 6 bases and J lost 6 bases. The CDR3 loop is CASRPFLTGINEQFF. The CDR3 region has the DNA TGTGCCAGCAGACCTTTCCTGACAGGGATCAATGAGCAGTTCTTC.

Only a few counts were recorded for this clone. The sample holds other DNA sequences that translate to the same CDR3. The gene calls are TRBV18 and TRBJ1-1; perhaps TRBD1 as D (5 bases). Germline CDR1 reads KGHSH; CDR2 reads LQKENI. The CDR3 length is 13 residues. Deletions cut 3 bases from V and 3 bases from J, with 8 bases between. DNA of the CDR3: TGTGCCAGCTCACCCCAGGGTGACACTGAAGCTTTCTTT. This gives the protein CASSPQGDTEAFF.

The gene calls are TRBV7-2 and TRBJ2-1, with TRBD1 identical over 7 bases. The CDR3 loop spans 16 amino acids. After removal of 4 bases from V and 3 bases from J, the junction contained 9 bases not matched to a gene. CDR1 is SGHTA and CDR2 is FQGNSA in the germline V gene. The CDR3 sequence is CASSSATGAFYNEQFF. The CDR3 coding sequence is TGTGCCAGCAGCTCTGCTACAGGGGCCTTCTACAATGAGCAGTTCTTC.

CDR3: CASGLGLAGTNEQFF. In DNA, the CDR3 is TGTGCTAGTGGTTTGGGACTAGCCGGGACGAATGAGCAGTTCTTC. The rearrangement links TRBV12-5 to TRBJ2-1; TRBD2 matches 7 bases. CDR1 is LGHNT, CDR2 FRNRAP, per germline. The V gene end was trimmed by 1 base and the J gene end by 7 bases; junction bases not matched to a gene: 7. CDR3 length: 15 amino acids.

As regards this clone: A much more abundant neighbour one base away suggests this may be a read error. The genes are TRBV7-2 and TRBJ2-2, with no clear D. Germline CDR1 is SGHTA and CDR2 is FQGNSA. This CDR3 has 11 residues. V gave up 2 bases and J gave up 5 bases, with 0 bases separating them. The CDR3 DNA reads as TGTGCCAGCAGCTTAACCGGGGAGCTGTTTTTT. Protein product: CASSLTGELFF.

The CDR3: CAWSDLQDYSYEQYF. As DNA, the CDR3 is TGTGCCTGGAGTGATTTGCAGGACTACTCCTACGAGCAGTACTTC. V usage is TRBV30 and J usage is TRBJ2-7; a weak D match, TRBD2 (6 bases). Germline CDR1 and CDR2: GTSNPN and SVGIG (reference sequence). This CDR3 is 15 amino acids long. V was pared by 1 base and J by 0 bases, with 13 bases between.

The chain employs TRBV7-2 and TRBJ1-2, with D uncertain. The length of the CDR3 is 13 residues. Germline V gene data show CDR1 as SGHTA and CDR2 as FQGNSA. V was clipped by 3 bases and J by 2 bases, with 7 bases between them. DNA of the CDR3: TGTGCCAGCAGCTTTCTGGGGAACTATGGCTACACCTTC. Its protein product is CASSFLGNYGYTF.

The chain has TRBV11-3 and TRBJ2-6; 9 bases agree with TRBD1. CDR3 size: 19 residues. Germline V gives CDR1 SGHNT, CDR2 YENEEA. V gave up 1 base and J gave up 3 bases; unmatched junction bases: 10. The CDR3 coding sequence is TGTGCCAGCAGCTTAGGAACGGGACAGGGTGAAGGTGGGGCCAACGTCCTGACTTTC. Translated: CASSLGTGQGEGGANVLTF.